Sequencing of this T cell receptor beta chain was carried out in a study of cytomegalovirus exposure and HLA in healthy donors. For this clone: Its antigen remains unknown.

The CDR3 sequence is 15 residues long. In germline, CDR1 is MNHEY, CDR2 SVGAGI. Trimming cost V 5 bases and J 5 bases; bases outside gene matches: 4. Generated by immunoSEQ multiplex PCR, the TCRdb table keeps only in-frame clones and is missing some. The sample carries around 170,000 clones, 70% to 90% recorded once. General study results and limits: Reported performance of the classifier showed diagnosis of cytomegalovirus status with high specificity and sensitivity.

The sequenced material came from PBMCs. V gene TRBV6-5 combines with J gene TRBJ2-2, with TRBD1 matching over 11 bases. The sequence was obtained from a man between 18 and 35 years old in good health and CMV-seronegative. In nucleotides, the CDR3 is TGTGCCAGCAGTCGGACAGGGGGCGGAACCGGGGAGCTGTTTTTT. It is translated as CASSRTGGGTGELFF.